This TCR beta chain was retrieved from a study of cytomegalovirus exposure and HLA in healthy donors. CDR1 MNHEY and CDR2 SVGAGI come from the germline V gene. Trimming stripped 6 bases from V and 0 bases from J, with 12 bases between. This CDR3 region has 15 residues. The PCR employed 60 Vbeta primers together with 13 Jbeta primers. Data came from immunoSEQ multiplex PCR; TCRdb stores just in-frame clones and leaves some out. Of 200,000 or so clones in the sample, 84% were seen once. The chain employs TRBV6-5 and TRBJ1-5; D possibly corresponds to TRBD1 (6 bases). The clonotype was recovered from a boy aged 10-17 years in good health and CMV-seronegative. Sample: PBMCs. This CDR3 reads CASRFSGDSNQPQHF. The CDR3 bases are TGTGCCAGCAGATTCTCAGGGGATAGCAATCAGCCCCAGCATTTT.